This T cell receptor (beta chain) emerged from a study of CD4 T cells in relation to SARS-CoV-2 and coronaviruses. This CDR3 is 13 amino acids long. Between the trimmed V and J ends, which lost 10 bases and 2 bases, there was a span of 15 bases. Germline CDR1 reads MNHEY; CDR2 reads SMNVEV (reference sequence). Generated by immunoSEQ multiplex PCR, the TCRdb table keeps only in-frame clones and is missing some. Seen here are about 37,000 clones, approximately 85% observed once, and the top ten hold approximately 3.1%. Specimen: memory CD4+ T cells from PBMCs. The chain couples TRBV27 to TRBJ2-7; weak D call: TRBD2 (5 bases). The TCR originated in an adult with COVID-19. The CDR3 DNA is TGTGCCACCATAAAGACGGGAACCTACGAGCAGTACTTC. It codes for CATIKTGTYEQYF.